This T cell receptor beta chain was sequenced in a study of CD8+ T cells in alopecia areata. Findings of the study overall: In lesional scalp, particularly from alopecia totalis/universalis, clonality was higher than in normal scalp.

As the sequencing template, cDNA was produced by extracting RNA and reverse transcribing it. Only in-frame clones appear in the TCRdb table, and some are missing; sequencing was by immunoSEQ multiplex PCR. The sample has about 200,000 clones, roughly 64% seen once. The germline gives CDR1 DFQATT, CDR2 SNEGSKA (reference sequence). This CDR3 has 11 amino acids. The V and J ends lost 8 bases and 5 bases respectively, with 12 bases between them. Treatment noted: oral pan-JAK inhibitor, 5-10 mg twice daily. As for this clone: Its antigen is still unknown.

This chain connects TRBV20-1 to TRBJ2-5; D unclear. Sample: CD4+ T cells sorted from blood, taken at week 24, from a patient treated with tofacitinib. The sequence was collected from a human donor with alopecia areata. The CDR3 sequence: CSKKLRETQYF. The CDR3 DNA sequence: TGCAGTAAAAAACTAAGGGAGACCCAGTACTTC.